Following are 30 T cell receptor beta chains from one sample sequenced in a study of T cells in Graves' hyperthyroidism and ophthalmopathy (dated by TCRdb to 2018 to 2020). The library was prepared using multiplex PCR. Data came from an Illumina HiSeq 2000. The TCR beta CDR3 regions were amplified from RNA transcripts. The TCR CDR3 was subjected to a first round of RT-PCR using the HTBI primer set and the Qiagen OneStep RT-PCR kit. The public reads were reprocessed in TCRdb via fastp at Q25 and MiXCR, keeping in-frame beta chains. Rows are unified per CDR3 protein, each entry keeping the most common DNA and genes. The sample profile shows approximately 560,000 distinct CDR3 sequences; approximately 14% of them were found once. Together, the top ten hold 6.5% to 8% of the sample. Specimen: blood. The receptors were gathered from a woman aged 25 to 39 with Graves' hyperthyroidism.

This clonotype appeared many times. The rearrangement joins TRBV11-2 to TRBJ2-7, with 7 bases matching TRBD1. Germline lookup yields CDR1 SGHAT and CDR2 FQNNGV. Trimming cost V 1 base and J 2 bases; bases outside gene matches: 5. There are 15 residues in the CDR3. CDR3 sequence: CASSLGPTGPYEQYF. The CDR3 DNA reads as TGTGCCAGCAGCTTAGGGCCGACAGGGCCCTACGAGCAGTACTTC.

This clonotype has a count of ten or more. The rearrangement joins TRBV12-3 or TRBV12-4 to TRBJ2-1, with no clear D. The CDR3 covers 13 residues. V lost 2 bases, J lost 5 bases, and 7 bases lay in between. The CDR3 sequence is CASSLTTDNEQFF. DNA for the CDR3: TGTGCCAGCAGTTTAACTACCGACAATGAGCAGTTCTTC.

This clonotype was observed at least ten times. This rearrangement joins TRBV18 to TRBJ2-5; D is tentatively TRBD1 or TRBD2 (5 bases each). The CDR3 has 13 residues. V was trimmed by 4 bases and J by 2 bases, leaving 8 bases between them. The germline V gene encodes CDR1 KGHSH and CDR2 LQKENI. The CDR3 loop reads CASSRGSQETQYF. CDR3 sequence (DNA): TGTGCCAGCTCACGGGGGTCACAAGAGACCCAGTACTTC.

This clonotype has a count of ten or more. This chain links TRBV5-1 with TRBJ2-7, with 11 bases matching TRBD2. The CDR3 consists of 15 residues. V shed 2 bases and J 2 bases; nucleotides not matched to a gene: 3. CDR1 and CDR2 (germline): SGHRS, YFSETQ. For the CDR3, the DNA is TGCGCCAGCAGCTTACAGACTAGCGGGACCTACGAGCAGTACTTC. This gives the protein CASSLQTSGTYEQYF.

This clonotype was observed a handful of times. The chain combines TRBV7-3 with TRBJ2-2, with D possibly matching TRBD2 (6 bases). CDR3 length: 15 amino acids. V was clipped by 5 bases and J by 4 bases, with 14 bases between them. Germline assignment: CDR1 SGHTA and CDR2 FQGTGA. The CDR3 bases are TGTGCCAGCAGCGGGGGGAGGTCGGGCACCGGGGAGCTGTTTTTT. It encodes CASSGGRSGTGELFF.

The chain uses TRBV6-2 or TRBV6-3 and TRBJ1-5; 9 nucleotides align to TRBD1. The V and J ends lost 5 bases and 8 bases, in that order; junction bases with no gene match: 13. The CDR3 has 16 residues. The germline CDR1 and CDR2 sequences are MNHEY and SVGEGT. Written as DNA, the CDR3 is TGTGCCAGCAGTCACGGGACCGGGACAGGGAGGGAGCCCCAGCATTTT. Translation: CASSHGTGTGREPQHF.

This clonotype has a count of ten or more. DNA of the CDR3: TGTGCCAGCAGCTTATTGCGCAGAACCTACGAGCAGTACTTC. This encodes CASSLLRRTYEQYF. The gene calls are TRBV11-2 and TRBJ2-7, with D uncertain. V shed 2 bases and J shed 2 bases, with 10 bases lying between them. This CDR3 is 14 amino acids long. Germline values: CDR1 SGHAT, CDR2 FQNNGV.

As regards this clonotype: A much larger clone lies a single base off, so this may be a read error. The V call is TRBV7-9, the J call TRBJ2-7; D uncertain. Trimming stripped 1 base from V and 8 bases from J, with 12 bases between. The CDR3 spans 13 residues. Looked up from germline, CDR1 is SEHNR and CDR2 is FQNEAQ (reference sequence). The CDR3 DNA is TGTGCCAGCAGCTTAGGGTCAGTTGGAAAGCAGTACTTC. This sequence encodes CASSLGSVGKQYF.

This clonotype was recorded at least ten times. The chain recombines TRBV10-2 with TRBJ2-1, with TRBD1 matching over 11 bases. The CDR3 consists of 17 residues. Germline V gene sequence: CDR1 WSHSY, CDR2 SAAADI. V trimming: 2 bases; J trimming: 5 bases; junction bases outside the gene matches: 8. The CDR3 is CASSEGKGTGGNNEQFF. The CDR3 nucleotides are TGCGCCAGCAGTGAGGGTAAAGGGACAGGGGGGAACAATGAGCAGTTCTTC.

This clonotype was counted ten times or more. The V call is TRBV27, the J call TRBJ2-2; a possible D gene is TRBD2 (6 bases). The germline V gene encodes CDR1 MNHEY and CDR2 SMNVEV (reference sequence). The CDR3 length is 18 residues. V was shortened by 8 bases and J by 2 bases, with 24 bases between the two germline ends. CDR3 sequence: CASGYLMGGIGNTGELFF. The CDR3 DNA reads TGTGCCAGCGGATATTTGATGGGCGGGATTGGTAACACCGGGGAGCTGTTTTTT.

Note on this clonotype: It may be a read error: a sequence one base away is much more abundant. The rearrangement uses TRBV6-2 or TRBV6-3 and TRBJ2-5, with 10 nucleotides matching TRBD1. The CDR3 contains 13 residues. Losses at the gene ends were 6 bases for V and 4 bases for J; bases not matched to a gene: 2. Germline V gene lookup returns CDR1 MNHEY and CDR2 SVGEGT. CDR3 bases: TGTGCCAGCAGGGGACAGGGGATAGAGACCCAGTACTTC. This translates into CASRGQGIETQYF.

This clonotype was seen at least ten times. The rearrangement links TRBV30 to TRBJ1-1; no reliable D call. Germline V gene sequence: CDR1 GTSNPN, CDR2 SVGIG (reference sequence). The V gene lost 2 bases and the J gene lost 4 bases, with 8 bases spanning the gap. The CDR3 sequence is 12 residues long. DNA of the CDR3: TGTGCCTGGAGTCTCGGGGTCACTGAAGCTTTCTTT. Amino acids: CAWSLGVTEAFF. The variable domain in full, with the rest retrieved from reference TRBV30 and TRBJ1-1, is SQTIHQWPATLVQPVGSPLSLECTVEGTSNPNLYWYRQAAGRGLQLLFYSVGIGQISSEVPQNLSASRPQDRQFILSSKKLLLSDSGFYLCAWSLGVTEAFFGQGTRLTVV.

This clonotype was counted ten times or more. The rearrangement uses TRBV27 and TRBJ2-1, with 10 bases aligning to TRBD2. Unmatched junction bases numbered 16, after V lost 7 bases and J lost 4 bases. This CDR3 region has 18 residues. Germline loops: CDR1 MNHEY, CDR2 SMNVEV (reference sequence). CDR3 amino acids: CASTSYWVAGGIYNEQFF. In nucleotides, the CDR3 is TGTGCCAGCACCTCTTACTGGGTAGCGGGAGGCATATACAATGAGCAGTTCTTC.

This clonotype has more than one count but fewer than ten. A much larger clone sits a single nucleotide away, making a read error possible. The chain links TRBV11-2 to TRBJ2-1, with 14 nucleotides matching TRBD2. CDR1 SGHAT and CDR2 FQNNGV come from the germline V gene. Germline trimming cut 0 bases from V and 12 bases from J; bases unmatched to any gene: 10. There are 17 residues in the CDR3. CDR3 region: CASSLDRGTSGSFMQFF. The CDR3 DNA reads TGTGCCAGCAGCTTAGATCGGGGGACTAGCGGGAGCTTTATGCAGTTCTTC.

This clonotype was counted ten times or more. V and J are TRBV6-2 or TRBV6-3 and TRBJ1-1; the D is unclear. The CDR3 sequence is 13 residues long. Germline CDR1 and CDR2: MNHEY and SVGEGT. The V gene lost 2 bases and the J gene lost 7 bases, with 11 bases spanning the gap. The CDR3 DNA follows: TGTGCCAGCAGTTACCGCGTTTCGGGTGAAGCTTTCTTT. This sequence encodes CASSYRVSGEAFF.

The rearrangement joins TRBV29-1 to TRBJ2-7, with 8 bases lining up with TRBD2. Germline CDR1 SQVTM, CDR2 ANQGSEA. The length of the CDR3 is 14 residues. Losses at the gene ends were 3 bases for V and 3 bases for J; bases not matched to a gene: 7. The CDR3 nucleotides are TGCAGCGTTGAGTCAGCGGGAGAAATCTACGAGCAGTACTTC. This gives the protein CSVESAGEIYEQYF.

V usage is TRBV14 and J usage is TRBJ2-5, with 10 bases matching TRBD1. This CDR3 has 14 amino acids. Germline loops: CDR1 SGHDN, CDR2 FVKESK. V lost 0 bases to trimming and J lost 13 bases; unmatched junction nucleotides: 8. The CDR3 nucleotides are TGTGCCAGCAGCCAAGATTGGAGGGACAGGGGACGGTACTTC. This codes for CASSQDWRDRGRYF.

This clonotype was detected a few times. The chain combines TRBV28 with TRBJ1-2, with D hard to call. This CDR3 comprises 16 residues. In germline, CDR1 is MDHEN, CDR2 SYDVKM. The V end lost 1 base, the J end lost 4 bases, and 16 bases lay between the germline ends. CDR3: CASSLSLGIGIYGYTF. Written as DNA, the CDR3 is TGTGCCAGCAGTTTATCCTTGGGAATAGGGATCTATGGCTACACCTTC.

The gene calls are TRBV7-3 and TRBJ1-1; 8 bases are a match to TRBD1. The CDR3 runs 13 residues. V gave up 5 bases and J gave up 6 bases; unmatched junction bases: 5. The germline V gene has CDR1 SGHTA and CDR2 FQGTGA. The chain's CDR3 is CASSLDRGSEAFF. CDR3 sequence (DNA): TGTGCCAGCAGCCTCGACAGGGGCTCTGAAGCTTTCTTT.

This clonotype appeared many times. CDR3 in amino acids: CASSARTGDQPQHF. The CDR3 region has the DNA TGTGCCAGCAGCGCACGGACAGGGGATCAGCCCCAGCATTTT. This rearrangement joins TRBV7-2 to TRBJ1-5, with 9 positions matching TRBD1. The V gene's germline CDR1 is SGHTA and CDR2 FQGNSA. Trimming took 5 bases from V and 5 from J; bases not matched to a gene: 4. The CDR3 contains 14 residues.

This clonotype was seen more than once but under ten times. This chain connects TRBV12-3 or TRBV12-4 to TRBJ1-3; 8 positions agree with TRBD1. CDR3 length: 16 amino acids. Unmatched junction bases numbered 10, after V lost 3 bases and J lost 6 bases. The CDR3: CASSFSGGVGQNTIYF. The CDR3, as DNA: TGTGCCAGCAGTTTTTCAGGGGGCGTGGGTCAAAACACCATATATTTT.

Many counts were recorded for this clonotype. One end of the junction is discordant with germline, which a read error may explain. The chain carries TRBV6-1 and TRBJ2-3, with 10 positions matching TRBD2. Germline V lookup: CDR1 MNHNS, CDR2 SASEGT. This CDR3 has 16 residues. CDR3 in DNA: TGTGCCAGCAGAGAAGCTAGCGGGAGCTGGACAGATACGCAGTATTTT. Its translation is CASREASGSWTDTQYF.

This clonotype was found a few times. The J gene is TRBJ2-7, the V gene TRBV7-9; 8 bases map to TRBD2. Germline V gene sequence: CDR1 SEHNR, CDR2 FQNEAQ (reference sequence). V lost 5 bases to trimming and J lost 2 bases; unmatched junction nucleotides: 17. CDR3 length: 18 residues. The CDR3, as DNA: TGTGCCAGCAGCCCTACTAGGGATAAGCGGGAGCTCCCCTACGAGCAGTACTTC. Protein sequence: CASSPTRDKRELPYEQYF.

In this sample, this clonotype turned up many times. The chain has TRBV27 and TRBJ2-7; 12 nucleotides align to TRBD2. The CDR3 runs to 16 residues. Germline CDR1 MNHEY, CDR2 SMNVEV (reference sequence). Germline trimming cut 2 bases from V and 3 bases from J; bases unmatched to any gene: 5. This chain's CDR3 is CASSLKLAGGYYEQYF. In nucleotides, the CDR3 is TGTGCCAGCAGTTTAAAGCTAGCGGGAGGGTACTACGAGCAGTACTTC.

The chain has TRBV13 and TRBJ2-7; D gene uncertain. The germline CDR1 and CDR2 sequences are PRHDT and FYEKMQ (reference sequence). The ends were cut back, 2 bases at V and 6 bases at J, with 14 bases in the middle. The CDR3 length is 14 residues. As DNA, the CDR3 is TGTGCCAGCAGCTTATCCGGGTCCCAGGCCGAGCAGTACTTC. The encoded protein is CASSLSGSQAEQYF.

This clonotype was recorded a few times. The chain couples TRBV29-1 to TRBJ1-3; 8 nucleotides agree with TRBD1. The germline CDR1 and CDR2 sequences are SQVTM and ANQGSEA. The trim removed 6 bases at V and 4 bases at J, leaving 8 bases unmatched. The CDR3 runs 14 residues. Written as DNA, the CDR3 is TGCAGCGTCCTCGACAGGGGAGGCGGAAACACCATATATTTT. This sequence encodes CSVLDRGGGNTIYF.

This clonotype has more than one count but fewer than ten. The rearrangement uses TRBV7-3 and TRBJ2-7, with D uncertain. Germline V CDR1 and CDR2: SGHTA, FQGTGA. The CDR3 covers 15 residues. V was shortened by 8 bases and J by 0 bases, with 17 bases between the two germline ends. The CDR3 sequence: CASRIAHDLSYEQYF. DNA of the CDR3: TGTGCCAGCCGGATAGCACATGACCTCTCCTACGAGCAGTACTTC.

Ten or more counts support this clonotype. DNA for the CDR3: TGCAGCGTTGTGACTAGCGGGTACTTTGACAATGAGCAGTTCTTC. Translating gives CSVVTSGYFDNEQFF. The V call is TRBV29-1, the J call TRBJ2-1; 10 bases are a match to TRBD2. The CDR3 length is 15 residues. Looked up from germline, CDR1 is SQVTM and CDR2 is ANQGSEA. After removal of 4 bases from V and 5 bases from J, the junction contained 8 bases not matched to a gene.

This chain links TRBV12-5 with TRBJ2-5; tentatively, D is TRBD2 (6 bases). The CDR3 loop spans 15 amino acids. Trimming removed 4 bases at V and 5 bases at J, with 17 bases between. The germline V gene encodes CDR1 LGHNT and CDR2 FRNRAP. The CDR3 coding sequence is TGTGCTAGTGGTTCAACGGGAGAGGAGGGGGAGACCCAGTACTTC. It yields the protein CASGSTGEEGETQYF.

This clonotype was picked up many times. The rearrangement uses TRBV28 and TRBJ2-3; 11 bases align to TRBD2. Germline V gene sequence: CDR1 MDHEN, CDR2 SYDVKM. V was clipped by 3 bases and J by 7 bases; unmatched bases: 6. This CDR3 is built from 15 residues. The CDR3 DNA reads as TGTGCCAGCAGTTTGGGACTAGCGGCCTTTAATACGCAGTATTTT. This encodes CASSLGLAAFNTQYF.